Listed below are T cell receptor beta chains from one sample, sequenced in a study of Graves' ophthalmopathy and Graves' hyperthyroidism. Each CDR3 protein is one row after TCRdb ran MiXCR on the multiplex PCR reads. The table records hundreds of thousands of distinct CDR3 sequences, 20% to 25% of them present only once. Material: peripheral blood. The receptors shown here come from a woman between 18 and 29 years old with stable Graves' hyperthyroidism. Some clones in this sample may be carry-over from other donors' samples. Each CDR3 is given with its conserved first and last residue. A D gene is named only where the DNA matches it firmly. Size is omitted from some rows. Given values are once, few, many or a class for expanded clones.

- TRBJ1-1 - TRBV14 CASSQGWRAFF TGTGCCAGCAGCCAAGGTTGGCGAGCTTTCTTT
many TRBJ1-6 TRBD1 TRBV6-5 CASSYSTTGRNSPLHF TGTGCCAGCAGTTACTCGACGACAGGGCGTAATTCACCCCTCCACTTT
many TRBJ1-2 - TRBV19 CASSQSLAQTGYTF TGTGCCAGTAGCCAGAGCCTGGCTCAGACTGGCTACACCTTC
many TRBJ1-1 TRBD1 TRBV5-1 CASSPRQGAHGEAFF TGCGCCAGCAGCCCCAGGCAGGGGGCGCATGGTGAAGCTTTCTTT
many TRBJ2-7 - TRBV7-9 CASSPSAYEQYF TGTGCCAGCAGCCCATCAGCGTACGAGCAGTACTTC
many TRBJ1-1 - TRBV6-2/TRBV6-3 CASQIPGQGGNEAFF TGTGCCAGCCAAATTCCGGGGCAAGGGGGAAATGAAGCTTTCTTT
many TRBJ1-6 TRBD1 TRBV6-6 CASSATGTGGMRSPLHF TGTGCCAGCAGTGCCACCGGGACAGGGGGCATGAGATCACCCCTCCACTTT
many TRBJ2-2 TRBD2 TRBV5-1 CASSLIAGVSGELFF TGCGCCAGCAGCTTAATAGCGGGGGTCTCCGGGGAGCTGTTTTTT
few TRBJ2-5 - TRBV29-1 CSGAIFSGETQYF TGCAGCGGCGCGATATTTTCCGGCGAGACCCAGTACTTC
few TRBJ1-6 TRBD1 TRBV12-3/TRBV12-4 CASSSSGTGRGPLHF TGTGCCAGCAGTTCCTCCGGGACAGGCAGGGGGCCCCTCCACTTT
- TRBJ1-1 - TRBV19 CASSIKRTAEAFF TGTGCCAGTAGCATTAAAAGGACAGCAGAAGCTTTCTTT
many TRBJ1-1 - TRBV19 CASSIGGGRTEAFF TGTGCCAGTAGTATCGGCGGGGGCCGTACTGAAGCTTTCTTT
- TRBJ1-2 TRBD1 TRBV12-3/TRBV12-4 CASSFAGTGYGYTF TGTGCCAGCAGTTTCGCCGGGACAGGATATGGCTACACCTTC
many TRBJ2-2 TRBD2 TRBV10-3 CAIKQREDSGELFF TGTGCCATCAAACAGCGGGAGGACTCCGGGGAGCTGTTTTTT
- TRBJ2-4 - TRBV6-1 CASSERPDDKDIQYF TGTGCCAGCAGTGAAAGACCAGACGACAAGGACATTCAGTACTTC
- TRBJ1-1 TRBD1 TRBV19 CASTYRGPNTEAFF TGTGCCAGTACCTACAGGGGACCGAACACTGAAGCTTTCTTT
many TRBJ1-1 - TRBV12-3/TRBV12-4 CASSLGTMNTEAFF TGTGCCAGCAGTTTGGGGACCATGAACACTGAAGCTTTCTTT
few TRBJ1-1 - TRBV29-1 CSVSTEGITFF TGCAGCGTGTCAACAGAGGGGATAACTTTCTTT
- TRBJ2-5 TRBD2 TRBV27 CASSLDSAGYGETQYF TGTGCCAGCAGTTTGGACTCAGCGGGGTATGGGGAGACCCAGTACTTC